The 23 T cell receptor beta chains below come from one sample, sequenced in a study of T cell clones after liver transplantation. Sequenced by immunoSEQ multiplex PCR; TCRdb stores in-frame clones only, minus some. The data contain 45,000 to 55,000 clones, less than 85% of them singletons. The source was CD4+ T cells from blood, collected before liver transplant. The receptors were gathered from a human donor who received a liver transplant.

This clone was found a few times. V usage is TRBV7-2 and J usage is TRBJ2-7; 7 positions agree with TRBD2. Germline lookup yields CDR1 SGHTA and CDR2 FQGNSA. V shed 4 bases, J shed 2 bases, and the junction held 5 bases outside the gene matches. The CDR3 totals 14 residues. This CDR3 is CASSSLASTYEQYF. CDR3 bases: TGTGCCAGCAGCTCACTAGCGTCAACCTACGAGCAGTACTTC.

V is TRBV30 and J is TRBJ2-1; D not resolved. Looked up from germline, CDR1 is GTSNPN and CDR2 is SVGIG (reference sequence). The CDR3 has 12 amino acids. Trimming removed 0 bases at V and 7 bases at J, with 7 bases between. The CDR3 coding sequence is TGTGCCTGGAGTGTAGGTCTAAATGAGCAGTTCTTC. Its protein product is CAWSVGLNEQFF.

The V gene is TRBV7-8, the J gene TRBJ1-2, with unresolved D. Looked up from germline, CDR1 is SGHVS and CDR2 is FQNEAQ. This CDR3 spans 13 amino acids. With 1 base removed from V and 5 bases from J, the gap between germline ends came to 8 bases. The CDR3 protein is CASSLGPRYGYTF. As DNA, the CDR3 is TGTGCCAGCAGCTTAGGGCCCCGTTATGGCTACACCTTC. Based on the CDR3 plus reference TRBV7-8 and TRBJ1-2, the full variable domain is GAGVSQSPRYKVAKRGQDVALRCDPISGHVSLFWYQQALGQGPEFLTYFQNEAQLDKSGLPSDRFFAERPEGSVSTLKIQRTQQEDSAVYLCASSLGPRYGYTFGSGTRLTVV.

This clone was picked up a small number of times. This chain connects TRBV6-5 to TRBJ2-7, with D hard to call. The CDR3 consists of 15 residues. V was cut by 0 bases and J by 2 bases, with 11 bases left in between. CDR1 MNHEY and CDR2 SVGAGI come from the germline V gene. The CDR3 DNA reads as TGTGCCAGCAGTTACTCGACCAGCGCAGCCTACGAGCAGTACTTC. Its translation: CASSYSTSAAYEQYF.

The chain recombines TRBV7-9 with TRBJ2-7; D gene uncertain. Trimming removed 4 bases from V and 0 bases from J, with 4 bases in between. CDR3 length equals 12 residues. Germline CDR1 is SEHNR and CDR2 is FQNEAQ (reference sequence). CDR3 sequence reads: CASSSSSYEQYF. The CDR3 coding sequence is TGTGCCAGCAGCTCTAGCTCCTACGAGCAGTACTTC.

The chain recombines TRBV7-6 with TRBJ2-7, with 11 bases identical to TRBD1. Germline V lookup: CDR1 SGHVS, CDR2 FNYEAQ. The CDR3 runs 17 residues. Unmatched junction bases numbered 10, after V lost 0 bases and J lost 6 bases. This chain's CDR3 is CASSLAGRGTGGVEQYF. In DNA form, the CDR3 reads TGTGCCAGCAGCTTAGCCGGGCGGGGGACAGGGGGTGTCGAGCAGTACTTC. Supplemented by reference TRBV7-6 and TRBJ2-7, the full variable domain reads GAGVSQSPRYKVTKRGQDVALRCDPISGHVSLYWYRQALGQGPEFLTYFNYEAQQDKSGLPNDRFSAERPEGSISTLTIQRTEQRDSAMYRCASSLAGRGTGGVEQYFGPGTRLTVT.

V usage is TRBV27 and J usage is TRBJ1-1; 8 nucleotides line up with TRBD1. The ends lost 10 bases at V and 2 bases at J; junction bases unmatched: 12. Germline V CDR1 and CDR2: MNHEY, SMNVEV (reference sequence). The CDR3 totals 15 residues. The CDR3 sequence is CATRRQGQENTEAFF. The CDR3 bases are TGTGCCACCCGGAGGCAGGGACAGGAAAACACTGAAGCTTTCTTT.

The DNA for the CDR3 is TGTGCCAGCAGGTCCGGGACAGAGAACACTGAAGCTTTCTTT. This gives the protein CASRSGTENTEAFF. The rearrangement joins TRBV7-9 to TRBJ1-1, with 7 bases lining up with TRBD1. V shed 6 bases and J 1 base; nucleotides not matched to a gene: 5. The germline gives CDR1 SEHNR, CDR2 FQNEAQ (reference sequence). The CDR3 runs 14 residues.

The V gene is TRBV6-1, the J gene TRBJ1-5, with D tentatively TRBD1 (6 bases). Germline V gene sequence: CDR1 MNHNS, CDR2 SASEGT. This CDR3 contains 13 residues. The V end lost 10 bases, the J end lost 7 bases, and 17 bases lay between the germline ends. This CDR3 reads CATQGGKNQPQHF. The CDR3 DNA follows: TGTGCCACTCAAGGGGGGAAGAACCAGCCCCAGCATTTT.

The rearrangement links TRBV5-1 to TRBJ1-1; no clear D. Trimming shortened V by 0 bases and J by 2 bases, and 11 bases separated the two germline ends. Germline CDR1 and CDR2: SGHRS and YFSETQ. This CDR3 has 15 amino acids. The CDR3 sequence is CASSLGSHTNTEAFF. The CDR3 bases are TGCGCCAGCAGCTTGGGTTCCCACACAAACACTGAAGCTTTCTTT.

This sequence joins TRBV18 and TRBJ2-4; D gene ambiguous. Trimming left V 4 bases short and J 4 bases short, with 2 bases between. This CDR3 has 11 amino acids. Germline values: CDR1 KGHSH, CDR2 LQKENI. CDR3 loop: CASSQKNIQYF. In DNA form, the CDR3 reads TGTGCCAGCTCACAGAAAAACATTCAGTACTTC.

This chain joins TRBV19 and TRBJ1-1; D is possibly TRBD1 (5 bases). Germline loops: CDR1 LNHDA, CDR2 SQIVND (reference sequence). This CDR3 is 15 amino acids long. Trimming stripped 2 bases from V and 3 bases from J, with 13 bases between. This CDR3 reads CASSILGERDTEAFF. The CDR3 DNA is TGTGCCAGTAGTATATTGGGGGAAAGGGACACTGAAGCTTTCTTT. Using reference TRBV19 and TRBJ1-1 for the parts outside the CDR3, the full variable domain is DGGITQSPKYLFRKEGQNVTLSCEQNLNHDAMYWYRQDPGQGLRLIYYSQIVNDFQKGDIAEGYSVSREKKESFPLTVTSAQKNPTAFYLCASSILGERDTEAFFGQGTRLTVV.

This clone was detected once. The CDR3 nucleotides read TGTGCCAGCAGCTCCCGACGGTCACAGGGTAACGAAAAACTGTTTTTT. Translated, it gives CASSSRRSQGNEKLFF. The chain links TRBV5-4 to TRBJ1-4; D might be TRBD1 (6 bases). Trimming left V 3 bases short and J 8 bases short, with 20 bases between. The CDR3 runs 16 residues. Per germline, CDR1 SGHNT and CDR2 YYREEE (reference sequence). The variable domain in full, completed from reference TRBV5-4 and TRBJ1-4, reads ETGVTQSPTHLIKTRGQQVTLRCSSQSGHNTVSWYQQALGQGPQFIFQYYREEENGRGNFPPRFSGLQFPNYSSELNVNALELDDSALYLCASSSRRSQGNEKLFFGSGTQLSVL.

This clone showed up just a few times. This sequence joins TRBV4-2 and TRBJ2-6; D unclear. Deletions cut 3 bases from V and 4 bases from J, with 10 bases between. The CDR3 consists of 15 residues. Germline V CDR1 and CDR2: LGHNA, YNFKEQ. CDR3 in amino acids: CASSQDGLGANVLTF. DNA for the CDR3: TGTGCCAGCAGCCAGGATGGGCTGGGGGCCAACGTCCTGACTTTC.

The gene calls are TRBV14 and TRBJ1-2; possibly TRBD1 for D (6 bases). The CDR3 runs to 14 residues. V shed 1 base and J shed 8 bases, with 14 bases lying between them. Germline lookup yields CDR1 SGHDN and CDR2 FVKESK. The CDR3 protein is CASSQGAGDGGYTF. CDR3 DNA: TGTGCCAGCAGCCAAGGCGCAGGGGATGGGGGCTACACCTTC.

The V and J genes are TRBV9 and TRBJ2-3; no clear D gene. Trimming pared 5 bases from V and 4 bases from J, leaving 20 bases between. There are 16 residues in the CDR3. Germline CDR1 reads SGDLS; CDR2 reads YYNGEE. This CDR3 is CASSLSPSRIPDTQYF. The DNA of the CDR3 is TGTGCCAGCAGTCTTAGTCCTTCTAGGATTCCAGATACGCAGTATTTT.

The CDR3: CASSLEGTSELKQFF. The CDR3 coding sequence is TGTGCCAGCAGCTTAGAGGGGACTAGCGAGTTAAAGCAGTTCTTC. The chain has TRBV7-2 and TRBJ2-1; 10 bases agree with TRBD2. The CDR3 length is 15 residues. From germline, CDR1 is SGHTA and CDR2 FQGNSA. Losses at the gene ends were 1 base for V and 11 bases for J; bases not matched to a gene: 8.

The V gene is TRBV11-2, the J gene TRBJ2-1; D tentatively fits TRBD1 or TRBD2 (5 bases each). The CDR3 is 13 amino acids. Trimming removed 1 base from V and 7 bases from J, with 8 bases in between. Germline V CDR1 and CDR2: SGHAT, FQNNGV. The CDR3: CASSLGWGNEQFF. The CDR3 DNA reads as TGTGCCAGCAGCTTAGGGTGGGGGAATGAGCAGTTCTTC.

The chain employs TRBV18 and TRBJ1-1; possibly TRBD1 for D (6 bases). With 6 bases removed from V and 1 base from J, the gap between germline ends came to 18 bases. Looked up from germline, CDR1 is KGHSH and CDR2 is LQKENI. CDR3 size: 16 residues. The CDR3 DNA follows: TGTGCCAGCTCCCGGGTAGGACAGACACAGAACACTGAAGCTTTCTTT. Translation: CASSRVGQTQNTEAFF.

The V call is TRBV27, the J call TRBJ2-7; 8 bases agree with TRBD2. V shed 5 bases, J shed 3 bases, and the junction held 6 bases outside the gene matches. There are 14 residues in the CDR3. The V gene's germline CDR1 is MNHEY and CDR2 SMNVEV (reference sequence). The CDR3 bases are TGTGCCAGCAGTAAGACTAGCGTCAGCTACGAGCAGTACTTC. Translation gives CASSKTSVSYEQYF.

The gene calls are TRBV15 and TRBJ2-1; perhaps D is TRBD1 or TRBD2 (5 bases each). This CDR3 has 16 residues. In germline, CDR1 is LNHNV, CDR2 YYDKDF (reference sequence). Trimming shortened V by 5 bases and J by 3 bases, and 17 bases separated the two germline ends. CDR3 sequence reads: CATSAPTGTLYNEQFF. The CDR3 bases are TGTGCCACCAGCGCCCCCACCGGGACCCTCTACAATGAGCAGTTCTTC. The full variable domain, in which reference TRBV15 and TRBJ2-1 provide the parts outside the CDR3, is DAMVIQNPRYQVTQFGKPVTLSCSQTLNHNVMYWYQQKSSQAPKLLFHYYDKDFNNEADTPDNFQSRRPNTSFCFLDIRSPGLGDTAMYLCATSAPTGTLYNEQFFGPGTRLTVL.

This clone was observed a handful of times. The V and J genes are TRBV5-1 and TRBJ2-2; 7 bases align to TRBD1. Trimming removed 4 bases from V and 4 bases from J; junction bases left unmatched: 7. The CDR3 is 15 residues long. Germline V CDR1 and CDR2: SGHRS, YFSETQ. The CDR3 DNA reads as TGCGCCAGCAGCAAGGGGGCCGGTACCACCGGGGAGCTGTTTTTT. This gives the protein CASSKGAGTTGELFF.

The rearrangement links TRBV25-1 to TRBJ2-7; a weak D match, TRBD2 (5 bases). From germline, CDR1 is MGHDK and CDR2 SYGVNS. The ends were cut back, 5 bases at V and 1 base at J, with 12 bases in the middle. The CDR3 length is 14 residues. The CDR3 bases are TGTGCCAGCAGTCCACCCGGGGTTTCCTACGAGCAGTACTTC. Its protein product is CASSPPGVSYEQYF.